Reported below is one T cell receptor beta chain. Its antigen is not yet known. Base qualities are not recorded, but no much larger clone differs from it by a single base. V was cut back by 3 bases and J by 6 bases, leaving a gap of 22 bases between them. Including the terminal cysteine and phenylalanine, the CDR3 comprises 17 residues. Just CDR3 DNA is preserved here, 51 bases in frame from base 1. Looking up the germline V gene yields CDR1 SGDLS and CDR2 YYNGEE. Explained via the paper, the time point label denotes: about 28 days (+/-7) after the second vaccine dose. AZD1222 recipients with second doses at about 4 weeks or about 12 weeks were pooled, because spike-specific TCR depth and breadth did not differ between schedules. Samples from vaccinated people were obtained from the UK trials COV001 and COV002, which included a single-blind randomized controlled phase 2/3 trial of AZD1222 (ChAdOx1 nCoV-19) in healthy adults. For TCRbeta chain sequencing, PBMC samples were collected from trial participants at day 0 and at day 28 after the second dose.

The CDR3 regions of human TCRbeta chains were analyzed by immunosequencing. The paper's data handling went like this. Repertoire TCRs were checked for matches against a reference library of SARS-CoV-2-specific TCRs that had been generated using the MIRA antigen-specificity platform. Breadth was defined as the fraction of unique TCRs that were SARS-CoV-2-associated. Depth was defined as the fraction of total T cells that were SARS-CoV-2-associated. Each spike-specific TCR was assigned to its reactive spike region and to a CD4 or CD8 class using the MIRA data. Log10-transformed breadth and depth values were compared by one-way ANOVA with Sidak's multiple comparisons tests. What TCRdb holds here is the immuneACCESS table cut down to in-frame rearrangements. Part of the clones is not present; checked against another copy, under half of the missing clones reflect an unresolved V gene, and the others are unexplained. V and J calls and clone size come straight from that table; D and trimming were deduced from the DNA. The sample table records some 130,000 clones; roughly 92% of these occur just once. Jointly, the top ten make up approximately 1.2% of the sample.

The data were taken from a study of T cell responses to AZD1222 COVID-19 vaccine (dated by TCRdb to the early 2020s). Context from the whole study: A total of 233 trial participants underwent TCR sequencing, of whom approximately 200 had received two doses of AZD1222 and about 26 had received two doses of the MenACWY control vaccine. Trial participants were enrolled into age subgroups of 18-55, 56-69 and 70-plus years, which contained around 150, 29 and 61 TCR-sequenced participants, respectively. Broad study findings and their caveats: Conclusions about previously exposed vaccinees are limited because only five to seven AZD1222 recipients were SARS-CoV-2 seropositive at baseline. Reportedly, close to half of the unique spike-specific TCRs recognized epitopes lying outside the regions that are mutated in the B.1.351 and B.1.1.7 variants. CD4 TCRs associated with the vaccine covered the entire spike protein, and the dominant responses were in regions 160-218 and 743-854. The 56-69-year group was small, and its depth increase did not reach significance, likely because of low power. Participants were mostly white British and included more females than males, and it was suggested by the authors that clonal diversity may have been underestimated. No day 14 peak-response samples were available, so repertoires were characterized only after the peak T cell response. After two AZD1222 doses, both the breadth and the depth of spike-specific TCRs were significantly higher than at day 0 and than in MenACWY recipients.

This sample comprised peripheral blood, obtained 28 days after the second AZD1222 dose. The chain joins TRBV9 to TRBJ2-1; the D gene is possibly TRBD1 or TRBD2, each agreeing over 5 bases. The sequence derives from an adult who received the AZD1222 COVID-19 vaccine. The CDR3 protein: CASSEPHGTPRPNEQFF. In nucleotides, the sequence is TGTGCCAGCAGCGAGCCCCACGGGACCCCAAGGCCCAATGAGCAGTTCTTC.